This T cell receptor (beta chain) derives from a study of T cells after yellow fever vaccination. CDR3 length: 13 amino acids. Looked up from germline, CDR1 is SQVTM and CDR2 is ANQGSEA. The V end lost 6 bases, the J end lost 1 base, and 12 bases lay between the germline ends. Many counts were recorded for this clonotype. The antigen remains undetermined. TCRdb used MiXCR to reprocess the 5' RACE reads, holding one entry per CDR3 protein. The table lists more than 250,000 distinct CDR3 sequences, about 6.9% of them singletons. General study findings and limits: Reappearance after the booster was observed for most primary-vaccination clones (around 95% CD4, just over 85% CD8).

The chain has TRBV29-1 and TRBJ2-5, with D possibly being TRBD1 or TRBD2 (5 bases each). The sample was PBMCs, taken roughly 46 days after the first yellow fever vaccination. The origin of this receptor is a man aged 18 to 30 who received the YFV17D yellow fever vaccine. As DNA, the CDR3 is TGCAGCGTCGAGAGGGACGTCCAAGAGACCCAGTACTTC. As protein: CSVERDVQETQYF.